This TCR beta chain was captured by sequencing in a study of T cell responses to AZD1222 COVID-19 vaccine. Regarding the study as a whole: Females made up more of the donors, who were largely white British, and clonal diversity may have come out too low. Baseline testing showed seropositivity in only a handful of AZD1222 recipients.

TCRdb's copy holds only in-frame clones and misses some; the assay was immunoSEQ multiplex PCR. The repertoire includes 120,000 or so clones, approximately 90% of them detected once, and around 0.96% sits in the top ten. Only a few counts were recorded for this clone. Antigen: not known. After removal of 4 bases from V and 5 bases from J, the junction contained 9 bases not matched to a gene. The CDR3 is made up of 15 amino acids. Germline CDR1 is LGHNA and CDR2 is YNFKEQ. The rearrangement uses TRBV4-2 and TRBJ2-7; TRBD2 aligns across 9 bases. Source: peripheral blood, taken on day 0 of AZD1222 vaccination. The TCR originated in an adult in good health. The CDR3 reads CASSPRGGGRDEQYF. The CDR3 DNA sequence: TGTGCCAGCAGCCCCCGTGGAGGCGGGAGGGACGAGCAGTACTTC.